The 22 T cell receptor beta chains below come from one sample, sequenced in a study of shared clonotypes between healthy human individuals. Sequenced by immunoSEQ multiplex PCR; TCRdb stores in-frame clones only, minus some. This sample has roughly 720,000 clones, with less than 95% found just once. Sequencing was performed on memory CD8+ T cells from PBMCs. The subset is: CD45RO+ cells pooled with CCR7-negative TemRA cells. These receptors all stem from a man aged 18 to 30 in good health. Some clones in this sample may be carry-over from other donors' samples.

The chain carries TRBV11-2 and TRBJ1-1; possible D gene TRBD1, 5 bases. CDR3 size: 13 residues. Germline values: CDR1 SGHAT, CDR2 FQNNGV. The V and J ends lost 4 bases and 1 base respectively, with 7 bases between them. The DNA for the CDR3 is TGTGCCAGCAGCTCCGGGGGGAACACTGAAGCTTTCTTT. The encoded protein is CASSSGGNTEAFF.

The rearrangement links TRBV14 to TRBJ1-1; 8 bases match TRBD1. With V trimmed by 0 bases and J by 4 bases, 4 bases remained unmatched. Germline V lookup: CDR1 SGHDN, CDR2 FVKESK. The CDR3 length is 15 residues. The CDR3 protein is CASSQEDRAGTEAFF. CDR3 DNA: TGTGCCAGCAGCCAAGAGGACAGGGCGGGCACTGAAGCTTTCTTT.

The gene calls are TRBV11-2 and TRBJ1-1; D call uncertain. This CDR3 is built from 17 residues. Germline V gene sequence: CDR1 SGHAT, CDR2 FQNNGV. V lost 4 bases and J lost 0, with 18 bases in between. Here the CDR3 reads CASSSYLTPTMNTEAFF. CDR3 bases: TGTGCCAGCAGCTCCTACCTCACCCCTACAATGAACACTGAAGCTTTCTTT.

The chain uses TRBV27 and TRBJ1-1; D remains ambiguous. CDR1 and CDR2 from the germline V gene are MNHEY and SMNVEV (reference sequence). Trimming removed 5 bases from V and 7 bases from J, with 17 bases in between. The CDR3 totals 14 residues. CDR3 residues: CASSPPRPAGEAFF. Here the CDR3 DNA reads TGTGCCAGCAGTCCGCCTAGACCCGCTGGTGAAGCTTTCTTT.

The rearrangement joins TRBV7-9 to TRBJ1-3; D gene unclear. V lost 2 bases and J lost 4, with 9 bases in between. The CDR3 has 14 residues. Germline-derived CDR1 and CDR2 are SEHNR and FQNEAQ (reference sequence). The CDR3 reads CASSLRATGNTIYF. The CDR3 DNA reads as TGTGCCAGCAGCTTAAGGGCCACCGGAAACACCATATATTTT.

The rearrangement links TRBV27 to TRBJ1-1; the match to TRBD1 covers 7 bases. The germline V gene has CDR1 MNHEY and CDR2 SMNVEV (reference sequence). This CDR3 comprises 14 residues. Unmatched junction bases numbered 10, after V lost 6 bases and J lost 6 bases. For the CDR3, the DNA is TGTGCCAGCAGACCAGACAGGGAGATCCCTGAAGCTTTCTTT. This translates into CASRPDREIPEAFF.

V gene TRBV5-6 combines with J gene TRBJ2-7; TRBD1 might be the D (6 bases). V was clipped by 4 bases and J by 3 bases, with 17 bases between them. Germline V lookup: CDR1 SGHDT, CDR2 YYEEEE. This CDR3 spans 15 amino acids. The CDR3 here is CASSQTGTPYYEQYF. In nucleotides, the CDR3 is TGTGCCAGCAGCCAGACCGGGACACCATACTACGAGCAGTACTTC. The full variable domain, with the rest looked up from reference TRBV5-6 and TRBJ2-7, is DAGVTQSPTHLIKTRGQQVTLRCSPKSGHDTVSWYQQALGQGPQFIFQYYEEEERQRGNFPDRFSGHQFPNYSSELNVNALLLGDSALYLCASSQTGTPYYEQYFGPGTRLTVT.

The CDR3 DNA sequence: TGTGCCAGCAGTTTCGGCGGGACAGGAAATCAGCCCCAGCATTTT. This codes for CASSFGGTGNQPQHF. The V and J genes are TRBV27 and TRBJ1-5; TRBD1 agrees at 8 bases. The J segment lost 4 bases and the V segment lost 3 bases, leaving 5 bases of the junction unmatched. The germline CDR1 and CDR2 sequences are MNHEY and SMNVEV (reference sequence). The CDR3 is 15 amino acids.

This sequence joins TRBV4-1 and TRBJ2-7, with D unresolved. The CDR3 is 16 amino acids. With 0 bases removed from V and 0 bases from J, the gap between germline ends came to 12 bases. Germline values: CDR1 MGHRA, CDR2 YSYEKL. In DNA, the CDR3 is TGCGCCAGCAGCCAAGATCTTACTATTAGCTCCTACGAGCAGTACTTC. This codes for CASSQDLTISSYEQYF.

This clone was counted once. The CDR3 protein is CASSPRDRMNTGELFF. CDR3 coding DNA: TGTGCCAGCTCACCACGCGACAGAATGAACACCGGGGAGCTGTTTTTT. V is TRBV18 and J is TRBJ2-2, with D perhaps TRBD1 (5 bases). The length of the CDR3 is 16 residues. Germline V gene data show CDR1 as KGHSH and CDR2 as LQKENI. The germline V and J ends were trimmed by 1 base and 1 base, with 10 bases remaining between them.

This sequence joins TRBV28 and TRBJ2-7; D assignment may be TRBD1 or TRBD2 (5 bases each). CDR1 MDHEN and CDR2 SYDVKM come from the germline V gene. V lost 7 bases and J 2 bases, leaving 15 bases between the germline ends. The CDR3 runs to 14 residues. The CDR3 region is CASNYGTDTYEQYF. CDR3 nucleotide sequence: TGTGCCAGCAATTACGGGACGGATACCTACGAGCAGTACTTC. Complete variable domain (other parts from reference TRBV28 and TRBJ2-7): DVKVTQSSRYLVKRTGEKVFLECVQDMDHENMFWYRQDPGLGLRLIYFSYDVKMKEKGDIPEGYSVSREKKERFSLILESASTNQTSMYLCASNYGTDTYEQYFGPGTRLTVT.

This chain uses TRBV19 with TRBJ2-5, with D perhaps matching TRBD2 (5 bases). This CDR3 has 15 residues. From germline, CDR1 is LNHDA and CDR2 SQIVND (reference sequence). Trimming left V 3 bases short and J 2 bases short, with 13 bases between. The CDR3 DNA sequence: TGTGCCAGTAGTATCTATGCGGGCTTACAAGAGACCCAGTACTTC. Translation gives CASSIYAGLQETQYF.

V is TRBV11-2 and J is TRBJ1-1; 7 positions match TRBD1. CDR3 length: 14 residues. Germline V CDR1 and CDR2: SGHAT, FQNNGV. J lost 5 bases, V lost 0 bases, and 3 bases had no gene match. The CDR3 loop is CASSLDRGATEAFF. In DNA form, the CDR3 reads TGTGCCAGCAGCTTAGACAGGGGGGCGACTGAAGCTTTCTTT.

Notes on this clone: Mismatch with germline at one junction end may stem from a read error. The genes are TRBV14 and TRBJ2-5, with a possible D match to TRBD1 (6 bases). Germline CDR1 is SGHDN and CDR2 is FVKESK. The CDR3 loop spans 14 amino acids. The CDR3 is CASSQIQGSFDRNF. The CDR3 DNA reads as TGTGCCAGCAGCCAGATACAGGGCTCATTCGACAGGAACTTC.

V is TRBV4-3 and J is TRBJ2-1; a possible D gene is TRBD1 (5 bases). The CDR3 consists of 13 residues. In germline, CDR1 is LGHNA, CDR2 YSLEER. The germline V and J ends were trimmed by 4 bases and 4 bases, with 8 bases remaining between them. The CDR3: CASSPDRYNEQFF. CDR3 DNA sequence: TGCGCCAGCAGCCCCGACAGATACAATGAGCAGTTCTTC.

The chain uses TRBV15 and TRBJ2-4; D remains ambiguous. Per the germline V gene, CDR1 is LNHNV and CDR2 is YYDKDF (reference sequence). The V end lost 0 bases, the J end lost 0 bases, and 6 bases lay between the germline ends. CDR3 length: 15 residues. The CDR3 here is CATSREQLAKNIQYF. CDR3 coding DNA: TGTGCCACCAGCAGAGAACAACTAGCCAAAAACATTCAGTACTTC.

This clone was observed once. This rearrangement joins TRBV5-1 to TRBJ2-5; TRBD2 matches at 8 bases. This CDR3 has 18 residues. Germline V gene lookup returns CDR1 SGHRS and CDR2 YFSETQ. The V gene end was trimmed by 4 bases and the J gene end by 0 bases; junction bases not matched to a gene: 14. The CDR3 reads CASSTPRPSGYYQETQYF. CDR3 bases: TGCGCCAGCAGCACCCCCCGGCCTAGCGGGTACTACCAAGAGACCCAGTACTTC.

The chain joins TRBV7-9 to TRBJ2-1; 7 bases align to TRBD1. Germline CDR1 and CDR2: SEHNR and FQNEAQ (reference sequence). This CDR3 contains 15 residues. The V segment lost 5 bases and the J segment 5 bases; nucleotides outside the gene matches: 9. The CDR3 DNA is TGTGCCAGCAGCACGCGGACAGGTACGAACAATGAGCAGTTCTTC. It yields the protein CASSTRTGTNNEQFF.

The V gene is TRBV5-8, the J gene TRBJ1-1, with D uncertain. Trimming left V 1 base short and J 10 bases short, with 14 bases between. The germline V gene has CDR1 SGHTS and CDR2 YDEGEE. The CDR3 is 13 residues long. The CDR3: CASSLHVGIGAFF. In DNA form, the CDR3 reads TGTGCCAGCAGCTTGCATGTCGGTATCGGAGCTTTCTTT.

The gene calls are TRBV6-5 and TRBJ2-2; perhaps TRBD1 as D (5 bases). The V and J ends lost 2 bases and 3 bases respectively, with 10 bases between them. This CDR3 contains 15 residues. CDR1 is MNHEY and CDR2 is SVGAGI in the germline V gene. The CDR3 DNA sequence: TGTGCCAGCAGTTACCGCAGGGTCTACACCGGGGAGCTGTTTTTT. It specifies CASSYRRVYTGELFF.

The chain carries TRBV6-1 and TRBJ2-1, with TRBD2 identical over 11 bases. The V segment lost 1 base and the J segment 4 bases; nucleotides outside the gene matches: 6. The CDR3 sequence is 17 residues long. Germline V gene data show CDR1 as MNHNS and CDR2 as SASEGT. The CDR3 reads CASSEGTSGYPYNEQFF. CDR3 in DNA: TGTGCCAGCAGTGAAGGGACTAGCGGGTACCCATACAATGAGCAGTTCTTC.

The CDR3 nucleotides read TGTGCCAGCAGCTTGGCCGGGATCGCGGTCTCCTACAATGAGCAGTTCTTC. The encoded protein is CASSLAGIAVSYNEQFF. The rearrangement joins TRBV5-6 to TRBJ2-1; possible D gene TRBD2, 5 bases. The ends were cut back, 0 bases at V and 0 bases at J, with 13 bases in the middle. The CDR3 has 17 residues. Looked up from germline, CDR1 is SGHDT and CDR2 is YYEEEE.